This T cell receptor (beta chain) was sequenced in a study of shared clonotypes between healthy human individuals. This table comes from immunoSEQ multiplex PCR, and its TCRdb copy is limited to in-frame clones, with some not included. The table records about 490,000 clones, about 79% of them present only once. Of note for this clone: The antigen is unknown.

Notes on the study in general: Represented diversity, genetic and exposure-history alike, was limited by few donors.

The CDR3 runs to 14 residues. Germline lookup yields CDR1 LNHDA and CDR2 SQIVND (reference sequence). Trimming at V came to 5 bases and at J to 4 bases, leaving 8 bases not matched to a gene. Adults of Caucasian background living in Nashville, Tennessee made up all donors. This receptor was taken from a woman between 40 and 55 years old in good health. Some clones in this sample may be carry-over from other donors' samples. Material for sequencing was PBMCs. The rearrangement joins TRBV19 to TRBJ2-7; 7 bases are shared with TRBD2. DNA of the CDR3: TGTGCCAGTAGTTCAGGACTAGGCCCTTACGAGCAGTACTTC. This translates into CASSSGLGPYEQYF.